The 17 T cell receptor beta chains below all came from one sample that was sequenced in a study of human T cells and chemical hapten exposure. TCRdb processed the RACE reads anew with MiXCR; each CDR3 protein has one entry. Of about 120,000 distinct CDR3 sequences in the sample, roughly 13% were seen once. Stated time point: pre-sensitization, week 0. The treatment denotes: therapeutic diphenylcyclopropenone sensitization with weekly scalp DPC. Here the sequenced sample was whole blood, taken in connection with sensitization to the hapten diphenylcyclopropenone (DPC). The receptors stem from a woman under 30 with alopecia areata. Some clones in this sample may be carry-over from other donors' samples.

V is TRBV6-2 or TRBV6-3 and J is TRBJ2-7, with TRBD2 as a possible D gene (7 bases). The CDR3 consists of 17 residues. Germline V gene sequence: CDR1 MNHEY, CDR2 SVGEGT. V was trimmed by 2 bases and J by 0 bases, leaving 17 bases between them. The CDR3 here is CASSYTPGRGSSYEQYF. DNA of the CDR3: TGTGCCAGCAGTTACACCCCGGGGAGGGGGAGCTCCTACGAGCAGTACTTC.

The V gene is TRBV2, the J gene TRBJ2-2, with 8 bases aligning to TRBD1. Per germline, CDR1 SNHLY and CDR2 FYNNEI. J gave up 6 bases and V 6 bases, and 9 bases lay outside the gene matches. The CDR3 consists of 15 residues. The CDR3: CASSRGQGRPGELFF. As DNA, the CDR3 is TGTGCCAGCAGCCGAGGACAGGGCAGACCCGGGGAGCTGTTTTTT. The whole variable domain, remainder taken from reference TRBV2 and TRBJ2-2, is EPEVTQTPSHQVTQMGQEVILRCVPISNHLYFYWYRQILGQKVEFLVSFYNNEISEKSEIFDDQFSVERPDGSNFTLKIRSTKLEDSAMYFCASSRGQGRPGELFFGEGSRLTVL.

The chain uses TRBV7-9 and TRBJ2-1; D remains ambiguous. There are 16 residues in the CDR3. CDR1 and CDR2 from the germline V gene are SEHNR and FQNEAQ (reference sequence). V lost 7 bases, J lost 0 bases, and 16 bases lay in between. The CDR3: CASTHDAPSSYNEQFF. The CDR3 region has the DNA TGTGCCAGCACACACGACGCCCCGAGCTCCTACAATGAGCAGTTCTTC.

The chain's CDR3 is CASSSWRQGFGNEQFF. CDR3 DNA sequence: TGTGCCAGCAGTTCCTGGCGACAGGGGTTTGGGAATGAGCAGTTCTTC. The chain couples TRBV27 to TRBJ2-1; TRBD1 matches 8 bases. This CDR3 region has 16 residues. V was pared by 4 bases and J by 7 bases, with 12 bases of the junction left unmatched. Germline V gene sequence: CDR1 MNHEY, CDR2 SMNVEV (reference sequence).

The table lists this clonotype with many counts. The chain couples TRBV4-1 to TRBJ1-3, with D maybe TRBD1 (5 bases). The CDR3 is 16 residues long. The V and J ends lost 0 bases and 2 bases respectively, with 11 bases between them. The germline CDR1 and CDR2 sequences are MGHRA and YSYEKL. The chain's CDR3 is CASSQEGRAPGNTIYF. CDR3 DNA sequence: TGCGCCAGCAGCCAAGAGGGCAGGGCTCCTGGAAACACCATATATTTT.

This clonotype was picked up a small number of times. The chain uses TRBV4-3 and TRBJ2-3; 8 bases map to TRBD2. Germline V lookup: CDR1 LGHNA, CDR2 YSLEER. The V segment lost 0 bases and the J segment 0 bases; nucleotides outside the gene matches: 5. The length of the CDR3 is 17 residues. As DNA, the CDR3 is TGCGCCAGCAGCCAAGACCGACTAGCGTCTAGCACAGATACGCAGTATTTT. Residues: CASSQDRLASSTDTQYF.

Many counts were recorded for this clonotype. The chain links TRBV28 to TRBJ1-5; TRBD1 matches at 9 bases. V shed 3 bases and J 7 bases; nucleotides not matched to a gene: 4. This CDR3 is built from 14 residues. In germline, CDR1 is MDHEN, CDR2 SYDVKM. The CDR3 nucleotides read TGTGCCAGCAGTTTCCGGACAGGGGAACAGCCCCAGCATTTT. It translates to CASSFRTGEQPQHF.

Ten or more counts support this clonotype. V and J are TRBV6-6 and TRBJ2-3; tentatively, D is TRBD1 (5 bases). The ends were cut back, 6 bases at V and 2 bases at J, with 12 bases in the middle. Germline V gene data show CDR1 as MNHNY and CDR2 as SVGAGI (reference sequence). CDR3 length: 14 residues. This CDR3 reads CASSYRLNTDTQYF. The CDR3 DNA reads as TGTGCCAGCAGCTACAGGTTAAACACAGATACGCAGTATTTT.

This clonotype has a count of ten or more. The genes are TRBV5-1 and TRBJ2-1; 8 bases match TRBD1. This CDR3 has 15 amino acids. The germline V gene encodes CDR1 SGHRS and CDR2 YFSETQ. The V gene end was trimmed by 1 base and the J gene end by 3 bases; junction bases not matched to a gene: 3. The CDR3 spells CASSLRQGLYNEQFF. The CDR3 nucleotides are TGCGCCAGCAGCTTGCGACAGGGGCTCTACAATGAGCAGTTCTTC. The full variable domain, rest sourced from reference TRBV5-1 and TRBJ2-1, is KAGVTQTPRYLIKTRGQQVTLSCSPISGHRSVSWYQQTPGQGLQFLFEYFSETQRNKGNFPGRFSGRQFSNSRSEMNVSTLELGDSALYLCASSLRQGLYNEQFFGPGTRLTVL.

The chain couples TRBV28 to TRBJ2-3; TRBD2 agrees at 9 bases. Trimming took 3 bases from V and 1 from J; bases not matched to a gene: 2. Germline lookup yields CDR1 MDHEN and CDR2 SYDVKM. The CDR3 has 15 residues. The CDR3 spells CASSFPSGGTDTQYF. DNA of the CDR3: TGTGCCAGCAGTTTCCCTAGCGGGGGCACAGATACGCAGTATTTT. Complete variable domain (other parts from reference TRBV28 and TRBJ2-3): DVKVTQSSRYLVKRTGEKVFLECVQDMDHENMFWYRQDPGLGLRLIYFSYDVKMKEKGDIPEGYSVSREKKERFSLILESASTNQTSMYLCASSFPSGGTDTQYFGPGTRLTVL.

In this sample, this clonotype turned up a few times. The rearrangement links TRBV4-2 to TRBJ2-1, with TRBD1 matching over 9 bases. The junction had 11 bases not matched to a gene; V was cut back by 4 bases and J by 7 bases. Germline V CDR1 and CDR2: LGHNA, YNFKEQ. The CDR3 loop spans 16 amino acids. The CDR3 DNA reads as TGTGCCAGCAGCCCCTATACGACGGGACAGGGAAATGAGCAGTTCTTC. It yields the protein CASSPYTTGQGNEQFF.

In this sample, this clonotype turned up a few times. V is TRBV6-2 or TRBV6-3 and J is TRBJ2-1; D ambiguous. V shed 4 bases and J shed 0 bases, with 10 bases lying between them. Looked up from germline, CDR1 is MNHEY and CDR2 is SVGEGT. The CDR3 runs 15 residues. The chain's CDR3 is CASSFTLGSYNEQFF. Here the CDR3 DNA reads TGTGCCAGCAGTTTTACCCTCGGCTCCTACAATGAGCAGTTCTTC.

CDR3 DNA sequence: TGTGCCAGCAACCCAGGGAGTTCTGGGGCCAACGTCCTGACTTTC. Translation gives CASNPGSSGANVLTF. This chain joins TRBV12-3 or TRBV12-4 and TRBJ2-6, with D tentatively TRBD1 or TRBD2 (5 bases each). Trimming took off 7 bases at V and 1 base at J, with 11 bases between the two ends. This CDR3 spans 15 amino acids.

The CDR3 sequence: CASSEERGAGETQYF. CDR3 nucleotides: TGCGCCAGCAGTGAGGAGCGGGGGGCCGGAGAGACCCAGTACTTC. The chain combines TRBV10-1 with TRBJ2-5; 9 bases are a match to TRBD2. Unmatched junction bases numbered 5, after V lost 2 bases and J lost 4 bases. The CDR3 spans 15 residues. CDR1 is WNHNN, CDR2 SYGVQD, per germline (reference sequence).

This clonotype was counted at least ten times. The rearrangement joins TRBV27 to TRBJ2-3, with 7 positions matching TRBD1. There are 15 residues in the CDR3. Germline V lookup: CDR1 MNHEY, CDR2 SMNVEV (reference sequence). Trimming removed 5 bases from V and 2 bases from J; junction bases left unmatched: 7. The CDR3 bases are TGTGCCAGCAGTCCGACAGGGCACCCCACAGATACGCAGTATTTT. Its translation is CASSPTGHPTDTQYF.

This clonotype was observed many times. The CDR3 nucleotides read TGTGCCAGCAGCCGGGGGGTCGAAGCTTTCTTT. Its protein product is CASSRGVEAFF. The chain uses TRBV11-2 and TRBJ1-1; D is perhaps TRBD1 (5 bases). The CDR3 is 11 residues long. Germline loops: CDR1 SGHAT, CDR2 FQNNGV. V lost 5 bases and J 8 bases, leaving 9 bases between the germline ends.

The chain uses TRBV12-3 or TRBV12-4 and TRBJ1-3, with D possibly TRBD1 on 6 matching bases. Deletions cut 7 bases from V and 1 base from J, with 17 bases between. This CDR3 spans 16 amino acids. The CDR3 nucleotides are TGTGCCAGCATGGCAACAGGGTTTGTGTCTGGAAACACCATATATTTT. It specifies CASMATGFVSGNTIYF.